The rows below give T cell receptor beta chains drawn from one sample of a study of blood T cells in healthy people across ages. TCRdb reprocessed the 5' RACE reads via MiXCR and lists one record per CDR3 protein. The repertoire has under 1,000,000 distinct CDR3 sequences, 36% of them found once; the top ten carry approximately 13%. The sequencing sample was made of blood. Receptors originate from a man aged 18 to 29 in good health. Both conserved end residues are part of each CDR3. The D gene is left open where the match is weak. Clone size, where shown, is once, few, many, or a class for clones that have expanded.

clone_size,v_call,j_call,d_call,cdr3_nt,cdr3_aa
few,TRBV6-5,TRBJ1-1,TRBD1,TGTGCCAGCAGTTGGGGCTCGACAGGGGAAGGAGAAGCTTTCTTT,CASSWGSTGEGEAFF
few,TRBV6-5,TRBJ2-2,-,TGTGCCAGCAGTTACCCCAATCGACAGGGCGGGGGGACCGGGGAGCTGTTTTTT,CASSYPNRQGGGTGELFF
-,TRBV10-3,TRBJ1-4,-,TGTGCCATCAGTGAGCCGCCGGGCGGTAATGAAAAACTGTTTTTT,CAISEPPGGNEKLFF
-,TRBV3-1,TRBJ2-1,-,TGTGCCAGCAGCCGTGGGACGGGGCACTACGAGCAGTTCTTC,CASSRGTGHYEQFF
-,TRBV27,TRBJ2-1,TRBD2,TGTACCAGCAGTCTCCGGCGGACTAGCGGGGTGTGGAATGAGCAGTTCTTC,CTSSLRRTSGVWNEQFF
few,TRBV5-1,TRBJ1-5,-,TGCGCCAGCAGCGAGGGAATCAATCAGCCCCAGCATTTT,CASSEGINQPQHF
many,TRBV6-5,TRBJ1-2,-,TGTGCCAGCAGTTACTCTACCGGGGACTATGGCTACACCTTC,CASSYSTGDYGYTF
-,TRBV2,TRBJ1-5,TRBD1,TGTGCCAGCAGTTCCACGGGACAGGGGGTTTTTTTAAATCAGCCCCAGCATTTT,CASSSTGQGVFLNQPQHF
-,TRBV5-1,TRBJ2-3,-,TGCGCCAGCAGCGTGAGGAGGGGGGCAGATACGCAGTATTTT,CASSVRRGADTQYF
-,TRBV28,TRBJ2-7,-,TGTGCCAGCAGTTTGGGGACTCCAGGGCTTGCGACCCCCAATGAGCAGTACTTC,CASSLGTPGLATPNEQYF
once,TRBV9,TRBJ1-2,-,TGTGCCAGCAGCGTGACTCCTGGAGGGGAAAGGAGTGGTGGCTACACCTTC,CASSVTPGGERSGGYTF
-,TRBV3-1,TRBJ1-6,-,TGTGCCAGCAGACAGGACAGCAGCTCCTATAATTCACCCCTCCACTTT,CASRQDSSSYNSPLHF
few,TRBV20-1,TRBJ2-5,-,TGCAGTGCTAGAGGTGGGGTTAGCTCGAATCAAGAGACCCAGTACTTC,CSARGGVSSNQETQYF
-,TRBV20-1,TRBJ2-7,-,TGCAGTGCACCGACCCTGGTGGGTCACGAGCAGTACTTC,CSAPTLVGHEQYF
-,TRBV28,TRBJ1-1,-,TGTGCCAGCAGTTCCCGCCCCGACAGAATGAACACTGAAGCTTTCTTT,CASSSRPDRMNTEAFF
once,TRBV20-1,TRBJ2-1,-,TGCAGTGCTACCGACACTCCCAGCTCCTACAATGAGCAGTTCTTC,CSATDTPSSYNEQFF
few,TRBV6-5,TRBJ1-1,-,TGTGCCAGCAGTTACTCGGGGGGGGAGGGGAACACTGAAGCTTTCTTT,CASSYSGGEGNTEAFF
few,TRBV5-1,TRBJ2-5,-,TGCGCCAGCAGCTTTTCTGGGGGGCCGGAGACCCAGTACTTC,CASSFSGGPETQYF
-,TRBV6-6,TRBJ1-3,-,TGTGCCAGCTCAACCTCTGGAAACACCATATATTTT,CASSTSGNTIYF
many,TRBV5-1,TRBJ1-1,-,TGCGCCAGCAGCTTGACTGTTGGCAGACAGAACACTGAAGCTTTCTTT,CASSLTVGRQNTEAFF
-,TRBV27,TRBJ2-5,TRBD2,TGTGCCAGCAGTTTCGGGGGGAACCAAGAGACCCAGTACTTC,CASSFGGNQETQYF
-,TRBV6-5,TRBJ2-2,TRBD2,TGTGCCAGCAGGATCGGGGAGGGCGGGGAGCTGTTTTTT,CASRIGEGGELFF
many,TRBV12-3/TRBV12-4,TRBJ2-1,-,TGTGCCAGTTTTGCCGTCGATGAGCAGTTCTTC,CASFAVDEQFF
once,TRBV7-9,TRBJ2-7,-,TGTGTCAGCAGCCCTTCCCACTACGAGCAGTACTTC,CVSSPSHYEQYF
few,TRBV15,TRBJ2-3,-,TGTGCCACCAGCAGAGATCTTTCTAGGACAGATACGCAGTATTTT,CATSRDLSRTDTQYF
-,TRBV2,TRBJ2-3,TRBD2,TGTGCCAGCAGCACTAGCGGGGGGACTTCAGATACGCAGTATTTT,CASSTSGGTSDTQYF
once,TRBV5-1,TRBJ2-7,-,TGCGCCAGCAGCGGGAGCGGGCGCTACTACGAGCAGTACTTC,CASSGSGRYYEQYF
few,TRBV20-1,TRBJ1-1,-,TGCAGTGCTAACTACCAGGACAGCCACACTGAAGCTTTCTTT,CSANYQDSHTEAFF
-,TRBV4-2,TRBJ2-1,TRBD1,TGTGCCAGCAGCCACGAGGAGGGACAGGGGGTTAATGAGCAGTTCTTC,CASSHEEGQGVNEQFF
many,TRBV25-1,TRBJ1-2,-,TGTGCCAGCAGTGAATACGTGGATGGCCACCCACATGGCTACACCTTC,CASSEYVDGHPHGYTF
few,TRBV4-1,TRBJ2-3,TRBD2,TGCGCCAGCAGCCAAGGAGCGGGGGGGAGCACAGATACGCAGTATTTT,CASSQGAGGSTDTQYF
-,TRBV20-1,TRBJ2-7,-,TGCAGTGCTAGAGATCCCACAGGGTCCTACGAGCAGTACTTC,CSARDPTGSYEQYF
few,TRBV5-1,TRBJ2-1,-,TGCGCCAGCAGCTTGGCCGCTAGCGAGAATGAGCAGTTCTTC,CASSLAASENEQFF
few,TRBV7-2,TRBJ1-2,-,TGTGCCAGCAGCTTAGTCGGCCTTGGAGGGTATGGCTACACCTTC,CASSLVGLGGYGYTF
-,TRBV5-1,TRBJ1-4,-,TGCGCCAGCAGCTTGGTACCGGGACTCGTTGCAACTAATGAAAAACTGTTTTTT,CASSLVPGLVATNEKLFF
-,TRBV4-1,TRBJ1-5,TRBD1,TGCGCCAACAGCCAAGGGGGCAGCAATCAGCCCCAGCATTTT,CANSQGGSNQPQHF
many,TRBV12-3/TRBV12-4,TRBJ2-7,-,TGTGCCAGCAGTATCGTCTACGAGCAGTACTTC,CASSIVYEQYF
-,TRBV6-6,TRBJ1-1,-,TGTGCCAGCAGTTCGGGACCATCCACTGAAGCTTTCTTT,CASSSGPSTEAFF
few,TRBV12-3/TRBV12-4,TRBJ2-1,-,TGTGCCAGCAGTTACCGACTCTACAATGAGCAGTTCTTC,CASSYRLYNEQFF
few,TRBV2,TRBJ2-3,-,TGTGCCAGCAGTGAAAACATAAGGGTTCGAGATACGCAGTATTTT,CASSENIRVRDTQYF
few,TRBV9,TRBJ2-5,-,TGTGCCAGCAGCGTGCACGGGAAAGAGACCCAGTACTTC,CASSVHGKETQYF
many,TRBV20-1,TRBJ1-2,TRBD1,TGCAGTGCTAGACCTCCAGGGGGCTCGGGAGGCTACACCTTC,CSARPPGGSGGYTF
-,TRBV27,TRBJ2-2,-,TGTGCCAGCAGTCCCAGCCAGGGAACCGAGAACACCGGGGAGCTGTTTTTT,CASSPSQGTENTGELFF
-,TRBV20-1,TRBJ2-3,-,TGCAGTGCTAGATACAACAGGGTTGTGAGCACAGATACGCAGTATTTT,CSARYNRVVSTDTQYF
-,TRBV5-1,TRBJ2-2,TRBD2,TGCGCCAGCAGCTTGAGCGGGACGTCGACCGGGGAGCTGTTTTTT,CASSLSGTSTGELFF
-,TRBV14,TRBJ2-1,TRBD1,TGTGCCAGCAGCCAACTGAACTCCAGGGGGCCGTCCTACAATGAGCAGTTCTTC,CASSQLNSRGPSYNEQFF
many,TRBV5-5,TRBJ2-3,-,TGTGCCAGCAGCTTGGAGGGGGGAGTCCTCACAGATACGCAGTATTTT,CASSLEGGVLTDTQYF
-,TRBV7-2,TRBJ2-3,-,TGTGCCAGCAGCCTCGCAGTTGCAGATACGCAGTATTTT,CASSLAVADTQYF